This T cell receptor (beta chain) was identified during a study of OX40 agonist ivuxolimab in advanced cancers. CDR3 length: 15 amino acids. Trimming at V came to 4 bases and at J to 1 base, leaving 3 bases not matched to a gene. CDR1 is MNHEY and CDR2 is SVGAGI in the germline V gene. The assay was immunoSEQ multiplex PCR, and TCRdb's table has in-frame clones only and misses some. The data contain approximately 130,000 clones, approximately 94% of them singletons. This specimen was CD4+ or CD8+ T cells sorted from blood, taken in a trial of the OX40 agonist ivuxolimab. The chain joins TRBV6-5 to TRBJ2-2, with TRBD1 matching over 7 bases. This TCR derives from an adult with an advanced solid tumor such as melanoma, head and neck, liver or kidney cancer. For the CDR3, the DNA is TGTGCCAGCAGTTTGGACAGGATGAACACCGGGGAGCTGTTTTTT. Amino acid sequence: CASSLDRMNTGELFF.